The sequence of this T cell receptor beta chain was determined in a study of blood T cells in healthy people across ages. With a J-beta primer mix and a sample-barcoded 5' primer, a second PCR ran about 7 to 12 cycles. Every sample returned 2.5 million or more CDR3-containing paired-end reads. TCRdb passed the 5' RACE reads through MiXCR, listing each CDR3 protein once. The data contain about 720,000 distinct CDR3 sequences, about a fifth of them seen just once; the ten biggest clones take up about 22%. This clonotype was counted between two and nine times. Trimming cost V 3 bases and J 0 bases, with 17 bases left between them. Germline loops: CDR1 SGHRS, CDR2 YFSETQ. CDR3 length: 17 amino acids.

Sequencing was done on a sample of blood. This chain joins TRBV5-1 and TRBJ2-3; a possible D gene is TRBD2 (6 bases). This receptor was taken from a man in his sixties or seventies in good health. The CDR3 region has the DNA TGCGCCAGCAGCTGGAGGGACGGCGACTTTAGCACAGATACGCAGTATTTT. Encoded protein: CASSWRDGDFSTDTQYF. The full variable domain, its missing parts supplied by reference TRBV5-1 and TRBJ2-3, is KAGVTQTPRYLIKTRGQQVTLSCSPISGHRSVSWYQQTPGQGLQFLFEYFSETQRNKGNFPGRFSGRQFSNSRSEMNVSTLELGDSALYLCASSWRDGDFSTDTQYFGPGTRLTVL.